This T cell receptor beta chain emerged from a study of blood T cell repertoires in COVID-19. TCRdb keeps only in-frame clones here, not all; method: immunoSEQ multiplex PCR. The sample lists 250,000 or so clones; roughly 89% were seen once. The clonotype comes from a woman in her forties who had recovered from COVID-19. Sequenced: peripheral blood.

The CDR3 DNA reads TGCAGCGCCGTGACAGGGCTCTATGGCTACACCTTC. Protein: CSAVTGLYGYTF. V usage is TRBV29-1 and J usage is TRBJ1-2; 7 bases align to TRBD1. The CDR3 length is 12 residues. Germline CDR1 is SQVTM and CDR2 is ANQGSEA. Trimming cost V 7 bases and J 4 bases; bases outside gene matches: 6.